Included here is one T cell receptor (beta chain) sequence, with context. This clonotype has just one count. Its antigen is unknown. No per-base quality is available; no much larger clone lies one base away. One read alone provides weak support. Including the terminal cysteine and phenylalanine, the CDR3 comprises 13 residues. The kept DNA is CDR3 alone, 39 bases in frame from the first base. The CDR1 and CDR2 encoded by the germline V gene are MNHEY and SVGAGI. This entry comes from a study of CD8 T cells in Susac syndrome (dated by TCRdb to about 2019). For the wider study: The study used repertoire sequencing to test whether antigen drove CD8+ T cell activation and differentiation in Susac syndrome. The clonality of the CD8+ T cell repertoire was compared across 12 healthy donors, roughly 14 Susac syndrome patients and about 15 multiple sclerosis patients. What the work shows at the level of the full study, not this receptor alone: The number of individuals in the TCR sequencing and HLA analysis was acknowledged as relatively small.

Peripheral blood CD8+ and CD4+ T cells from healthy donors, Susac syndrome patients and multiple sclerosis patients were profiled using high-throughput TCR beta sequencing. The multiple sclerosis controls were treatment-naive patients whose relapsing-remitting disease, either stable or active, fulfilled the revised McDonald criteria. Bulk CD8+ and CD4+ T cells were purified magnetically by negative isolation, whereas CD8+ TEMRA cells were enriched by FACS. Blood was collected in EDTA tubes and processed within 24 hours, with PBMCs isolated through density gradient centrifugation. PBMCs intended for TCR sequencing were frozen in liquid nitrogen and were later thawed in a 37 degrees C water bath. The sorted or isolated CD4+, CD8+ and CD8+ TEMRA cells reached a purity of at least 90%. RNA was extracted using the RNeasy kit, and roughly 0.45 to 1 microgram was reverse transcribed with random hexamers. The immunoSEQ multiplex PCR assay, which covers 54 Vbeta and 13 Jbeta segments, was used to amplify TCR beta CDR3 regions. PCR amplification bias was corrected by using a synthetic template baseline for primer optimization and computational correction. The authors' analysis ran thus. Only productive sequences were kept, with reads annotated to V, D and J genes according to IMGT and analyzed in immunoSEQ Analyzer. Clonality was computed as one minus Shannon entropy normalized by log2 of the number of productive unique sequences. For each patient and control, public and private clones were evaluated within the 100 most prevalent clones. A clone was defined as Susac-specific if it was absent from the healthy and MS cohorts, from over a thousand published viral clones and from other ImmuneACCESS disease sequences. Starting from the raw public reads, TCRdb applied fastp trimming at Q25, assembled clones with MiXCR and retained in-frame beta chains. Entries are consolidated by CDR3 protein sequence, retaining the most common genes and DNA. The V and J calls come from TCRdb's annotation, not from the publication. This sample is represented by around 300,000 distinct CDR3 sequences; 75% to 85% of them were singletons. About 0.22% of the sample belongs to the ten largest clones.

Recombination linked TRBV6-5 to TRBJ2-2; the D gene is perhaps TRBD2, on 5 matching bases. This TCR came from a human donor with multiple sclerosis. Sequencing was done on a sample of CD8+ T cells from PBMCs. DNA sequence: TGTTCCCCACTAGTTGCGAACACCGGGGAGCTGTTTTTT. Its protein product is CSPLVANTGELFF.